These T cell receptor beta chains were read from a single sample in a study of blood T cells in healthy people across ages. TCRdb called the 5' RACE reads again in MiXCR, with one record for every CDR3 protein. Of roughly 800,000 distinct CDR3 sequences in the sample, 58% were seen once. Sample: blood. The receptors derive from a man between 25 and 39 years old in good health. Both conserved end residues are part of each CDR3. D genes are given only for firm matches. The size field is filled for only some rows; it gives once, few, many or a size class.

j_gene: TRBJ2-1; d_gene: TRBD1; abundance: .; v_gene: TRBV20-1; CDR3nt: TGCAGTGCAACACCGGGACAGGGGATTAATGAGCAGTTCTTC; CDR3aa: CSATPGQGINEQFF
j_gene: TRBJ1-5; d_gene: .; abundance: .; v_gene: TRBV14; CDR3nt: TGTGCCAGAGAGGCGGGGCCTCATGTTGAAAGTCAGCCCCAGCATTTT; CDR3aa: CAREAGPHVESQPQHF
j_gene: TRBJ2-7; d_gene: TRBD1; abundance: .; v_gene: TRBV4-1; CDR3nt: TGCGCCAGCAGCCTAAACGTCCCCGGGACAGGGGTCTACGAGCAGTACTTC; CDR3aa: CASSLNVPGTGVYEQYF
j_gene: TRBJ2-7; d_gene: .; abundance: .; v_gene: TRBV6-5; CDR3nt: TGTGCCAGCAGTTACTCGATTAGCGGACCCTACGAGCAGTACTTC; CDR3aa: CASSYSISGPYEQYF
j_gene: TRBJ1-5; d_gene: .; abundance: .; v_gene: TRBV6-5; CDR3nt: TGTGCCAGCAGTTATTATATGAATCAGCCCCAGCATTTT; CDR3aa: CASSYYMNQPQHF
j_gene: TRBJ1-1; d_gene: .; abundance: .; v_gene: TRBV7-9; CDR3nt: TGTGCCAGCAGCTCACAGACCCGGGGAGTGGCTTTCTTT; CDR3aa: CASSSQTRGVAFF
j_gene: TRBJ1-2; d_gene: .; abundance: .; v_gene: TRBV12-3/TRBV12-4; CDR3nt: TGTGCCAGCACCCCGGACCGACATGGCTACACCTTC; CDR3aa: CASTPDRHGYTF
j_gene: TRBJ2-7; d_gene: .; abundance: .; v_gene: TRBV6-5; CDR3nt: TGTGCCAGCAGTTACTCATCCAGGGAGGCCTACGAGCAGTACTTC; CDR3aa: CASSYSSREAYEQYF
j_gene: TRBJ2-3; d_gene: .; abundance: .; v_gene: TRBV20-1; CDR3nt: TGCAGTGCTAGTCATCTAGTCACAGATACGCAGTATTTT; CDR3aa: CSASHLVTDTQYF
j_gene: TRBJ2-7; d_gene: .; abundance: .; v_gene: TRBV6-5; CDR3nt: TGTGCCAGCAGTTACTCGGACTATTTTTACGAGCAGTACTTC; CDR3aa: CASSYSDYFYEQYF
j_gene: TRBJ2-7; d_gene: TRBD2; abundance: .; v_gene: TRBV6-6; CDR3nt: TGTGCCAGCACCCCAACCCGGACTAGCGTAAACGAGCAGTACTTC; CDR3aa: CASTPTRTSVNEQYF
j_gene: TRBJ2-7; d_gene: .; abundance: .; v_gene: TRBV12-3/TRBV12-4; CDR3nt: TGTGCCAGCAGTTTTAGTGAATCCTACGAGCAGTACTTC; CDR3aa: CASSFSESYEQYF
j_gene: TRBJ2-1; d_gene: .; abundance: .; v_gene: TRBV23-1; CDR3nt: TGCGCCAGCAGTCTGCTATATAGGGGGACCCCCCTTTACAATGAGCAGTTCTTC; CDR3aa: CASSLLYRGTPLYNEQFF
j_gene: TRBJ2-1; d_gene: .; abundance: .; v_gene: TRBV5-1; CDR3nt: TGCGCCAGCAGCGCCGACGGCCAGCCCTACAATGAGCAGTTCTTC; CDR3aa: CASSADGQPYNEQFF
j_gene: TRBJ2-7; d_gene: TRBD1; abundance: .; v_gene: TRBV11-3; CDR3nt: TGTGCCAGCAGCTTAGGTCCCGACAGGGGTGAGGAGCAGTACTTC; CDR3aa: CASSLGPDRGEEQYF
j_gene: TRBJ2-5; d_gene: TRBD1; abundance: .; v_gene: TRBV15; CDR3nt: TGTGCCACCAGCATGGACAGGGGGAACAATGAGCAGTACTTC; CDR3aa: CATSMDRGNNEQYF
j_gene: TRBJ1-5; d_gene: TRBD1; abundance: .; v_gene: TRBV15; CDR3nt: TGTGCCACCAGCCCTATGGGACAGCGCAATCAGCCCCAGCATTTT; CDR3aa: CATSPMGQRNQPQHF
j_gene: TRBJ2-1; d_gene: TRBD2; abundance: .; v_gene: TRBV5-1; CDR3nt: TGCGCCAGCAGCTCCGGGACTAGCGGGCACAATGAGCAGTTCTTC; CDR3aa: CASSSGTSGHNEQFF
j_gene: TRBJ1-1; d_gene: TRBD1; abundance: .; v_gene: TRBV25-1; CDR3nt: TGTGCCAGCAGCCGGGACAGGGGGCTGCGGGGCACTGAAGCTTTCTTT; CDR3aa: CASSRDRGLRGTEAFF
j_gene: TRBJ1-1; d_gene: TRBD1; abundance: few; v_gene: TRBV10-3; CDR3nt: TGTGCCACCATGGACAGGGGGCGCGAAAAGGACACTGAAGCTTTCTTT; CDR3aa: CATMDRGREKDTEAFF
j_gene: TRBJ2-7; d_gene: .; abundance: .; v_gene: TRBV6-4; CDR3nt: TGTGCCAACAGTTCCGAGGAAGGGACCGAGCAGTACTTC; CDR3aa: CANSSEEGTEQYF
j_gene: TRBJ1-2; d_gene: .; abundance: .; v_gene: TRBV7-2; CDR3nt: TGTGCCAGCAGCTTAGCGAGCGGAGGGGTTAATGGCTACACCTTC; CDR3aa: CASSLASGGVNGYTF
j_gene: TRBJ1-1; d_gene: .; abundance: .; v_gene: TRBV25-1; CDR3nt: TGTGCCAGCAGGGGTCGAGGGCCTACCACTGAAGCTTTCTTT; CDR3aa: CASRGRGPTTEAFF
j_gene: TRBJ2-5; d_gene: TRBD1; abundance: few; v_gene: TRBV5-1; CDR3nt: TGCGCCAGCAGCTACGGGACAGGAATTCAAGAGACCCAGTACTTC; CDR3aa: CASSYGTGIQETQYF
j_gene: TRBJ2-5; d_gene: .; abundance: once; v_gene: TRBV13; CDR3nt: TGTGCCAGCAGCGACCGACAGGACCAAGAGACCCAGTACTTC; CDR3aa: CASSDRQDQETQYF
j_gene: TRBJ2-7; d_gene: .; abundance: .; v_gene: TRBV7-9; CDR3nt: TGTGCCGGCAGCTTAATCGGAGTTAGCTCCTACAATGAGCAGTACTTC; CDR3aa: CAGSLIGVSSYNEQYF
j_gene: TRBJ2-7; d_gene: .; abundance: few; v_gene: TRBV7-9; CDR3nt: TGTGCCAGCAGTTCTCGCGGGGACCCCTACGAGCAGTACTTC; CDR3aa: CASSSRGDPYEQYF
j_gene: TRBJ2-7; d_gene: TRBD1; abundance: .; v_gene: TRBV10-3; CDR3nt: TGTGCCATCAGTGAAGACAGGGACGAGCAGTACTTC; CDR3aa: CAISEDRDEQYF
j_gene: TRBJ1-1; d_gene: TRBD1; abundance: .; v_gene: TRBV10-3; CDR3nt: TGTGCCATCAGCGCCGGGACAGGGGGGAACACTGAAGCTTTCTTT; CDR3aa: CAISAGTGGNTEAFF
j_gene: TRBJ2-1; d_gene: .; abundance: .; v_gene: TRBV5-1; CDR3nt: TGCGCCAGCAGGCCCGGGACTCTGGATGAGCAGTTCTTC; CDR3aa: CASRPGTLDEQFF
j_gene: TRBJ1-2; d_gene: TRBD1; abundance: few; v_gene: TRBV6-2/TRBV6-3; CDR3nt: TGTGCCAGCGGACAGGGGGCTGGCTACACCTTC; CDR3aa: CASGQGAGYTF
j_gene: TRBJ1-1; d_gene: .; abundance: .; v_gene: TRBV6-1; CDR3nt: TGTGCCAGCACCCTCCGACGGGGTATGGGGATGAACACTGAAGCTTTCTTT; CDR3aa: CASTLRRGMGMNTEAFF
j_gene: TRBJ2-7; d_gene: .; abundance: few; v_gene: TRBV29-1; CDR3nt: TGCAGCGTTGCTATCAGATCCTACGAGCAGTACTTC; CDR3aa: CSVAIRSYEQYF
j_gene: TRBJ2-4; d_gene: TRBD2; abundance: .; v_gene: TRBV29-1; CDR3nt: TGCAGCGTTGAAGCGGGCAGCGGGGGAGATGCGCAGTACTTC; CDR3aa: CSVEAGSGGDAQYF
j_gene: TRBJ2-2; d_gene: TRBD1; abundance: .; v_gene: TRBV5-6; CDR3nt: TGTGCCAGCAGCTCTCTTGGGACAGGGGGTAACACCGGGGAGCTGTTTTTT; CDR3aa: CASSSLGTGGNTGELFF